This TCR delta chain was observed in a study of delta chains in infants with herpesvirus infections. Study-wide context: Ugandan infants were followed prospectively from birth through primary CMV infection. General study points: The public clonotype might exist undetected in CMV-uninfected infants. Later infection age appeared linked to lower public-clonotype frequency among Vdelta1 cells.

By share of the sample, this clone is large. Its antigen is unknown. TCR cDNA was made from PBMC RNA with gamma- and delta-chain-specific primers. TCRdb applied CATT to the RT-PCR reads for clone calling. The sample lists around 1,300 delta-chain clones; about 31% were seen once. In germline, CDR1 is TSWWSYY, CDR2 QGS. The CDR3 extends over 13 amino acids. The germline V and J ends were trimmed by 4 bases and 0 bases, with 6 bases remaining between them. The genes are TRDV1 and TRDJ1; D unresolved. The sample here was peripheral blood, taken at time point 2 of longitudinal follow-up. The receptor comes from a human donor who was a Ugandan infant, either HIV-exposed or HIV-unexposed (not recorded which). CDR3 in DNA: TGTGCTCTTGGGGGAACGTACACCGATAAACTCATCTTT. As protein: CALGGTYTDKLIF.